These T cell receptor beta chains were read from a single sample in a study of blood T cell repertoires in COVID-19. The data were produced by immunoSEQ multiplex PCR, yet TCRdb's version contains in-frame clones alone and is incomplete. This table has 250,000 to 350,000 clones, more than 75% appearing once. The sequenced sample was PBMCs or T cells enriched from blood (not recorded which). Every receptor here comes from a woman in her thirties who had recovered from COVID-19. CDR3s include the opening cysteine and the closing phenylalanine or tryptophan. Each record gives: V gene, D gene, clone size, J gene, CDR3 DNA, CDR3 protein. The D gene is left open where the match is weak. The size of a clone is reported for some rows only, either as once, few or many, or as a class for expanded clones.

v_call: TRBV19
d_call: TRBD2
clone_size: NA
j_call: TRBJ2-5
cdr3_nt: TGTGCCAGTCGAAGCGGGGGGCTAAGAGAGACCCAGTACTTC
cdr3_aa: CASRSGGLRETQYF

v_call: TRBV27
d_call: TRBD1
clone_size: few
j_call: TRBJ1-1
cdr3_nt: TGTGCCAGCAGTTTGGACAGGTTAGGTGAAGCTTTCTTT
cdr3_aa: CASSLDRLGEAFF

v_call: TRBV2
d_call: NA
clone_size: NA
j_call: TRBJ1-2
cdr3_nt: TGTGCCAGCACGATAACAGACTATGGCTACACCTTC
cdr3_aa: CASTITDYGYTF

v_call: TRBV6-5
d_call: TRBD1
clone_size: once
j_call: TRBJ1-5
cdr3_nt: TGTGCCAGCAGGAGACAGGGCCCCAATCAGCCCCAGCATTTT
cdr3_aa: CASRRQGPNQPQHF

v_call: TRBV6-5
d_call: NA
clone_size: NA
j_call: TRBJ2-5
cdr3_nt: TGTGCCAGCAGTTACTCTTGGGGGGGCAAAGAGACCCAGTACTTC
cdr3_aa: CASSYSWGGKETQYF

v_call: TRBV28
d_call: NA
clone_size: NA
j_call: TRBJ2-7
cdr3_nt: TGTGCCAGCAGACCAGGGTCCATTCGCGAGCAGTACTTC
cdr3_aa: CASRPGSIREQYF

v_call: TRBV19
d_call: NA
clone_size: NA
j_call: TRBJ2-1
cdr3_nt: TGTGCCAGTAGTATGTGGCGGGGCAATTCCTACAATGAGCAGTTCTTC
cdr3_aa: CASSMWRGNSYNEQFF

v_call: TRBV19
d_call: NA
clone_size: NA
j_call: TRBJ1-2
cdr3_nt: TGTGCCAGTAGACTTCAGGGGAGCTATGGCTACACCTTC
cdr3_aa: CASRLQGSYGYTF

v_call: TRBV7-9
d_call: NA
clone_size: few
j_call: TRBJ1-3
cdr3_nt: TGTGCCAGCAGCTCCCAGAGTTACGGGAACACCATATATTTT
cdr3_aa: CASSSQSYGNTIYF

v_call: TRBV7-2
d_call: TRBD1
clone_size: NA
j_call: TRBJ1-6
cdr3_nt: TGTGCCAGCAGCTTGGACAGGGCCCTAAAGGAAAACTCACCCCTCCACTTT
cdr3_aa: CASSLDRALKENSPLHF

v_call: TRBV27
d_call: NA
clone_size: once
j_call: TRBJ1-1
cdr3_nt: TGTGCCAGCAGTCCTTCCCGAGCGACTGAAGCTTTCTTT
cdr3_aa: CASSPSRATEAFF

v_call: TRBV7-2
d_call: NA
clone_size: NA
j_call: TRBJ1-1
cdr3_nt: TGTGCCAGCAGCTTAGGAGCGGCGGCGAACACTGAAGCTTTCTTT
cdr3_aa: CASSLGAAANTEAFF

v_call: TRBV4-1
d_call: TRBD1
clone_size: NA
j_call: TRBJ2-7
cdr3_nt: TGCGCCAGCAGCCAAAACAGGGGTTACGAGCAGTACTTC
cdr3_aa: CASSQNRGYEQYF

v_call: TRBV9
d_call: NA
clone_size: NA
j_call: TRBJ2-7
cdr3_nt: TGTGCCAGCAGCGACCGGGACTCCCCAAACGACGAGCAGTACTTC
cdr3_aa: CASSDRDSPNDEQYF

v_call: TRBV2
d_call: TRBD1
clone_size: NA
j_call: TRBJ1-1
cdr3_nt: TGTGCCAGCAGTGTCACAGGGGAAAAGGGGGGTGAAGCTTTCTTT
cdr3_aa: CASSVTGEKGGEAFF

v_call: TRBV7-2
d_call: NA
clone_size: NA
j_call: TRBJ2-3
cdr3_nt: TGTGCCAGCAGCTTAGATAGGACAGACACAGATACGCAGTATTTT
cdr3_aa: CASSLDRTDTDTQYF

v_call: TRBV23-1
d_call: NA
clone_size: NA
j_call: TRBJ1-1
cdr3_nt: TGCGCCAGCAGCCCCGGGACATCGGTAACTGAAGCTTTCTTT
cdr3_aa: CASSPGTSVTEAFF

v_call: TRBV6-5
d_call: NA
clone_size: NA
j_call: TRBJ2-7
cdr3_nt: TGTGCCAGCAAGGTTGCACAGGGTAGGCAGTACTTC
cdr3_aa: CASKVAQGRQYF

v_call: TRBV5-1
d_call: NA
clone_size: NA
j_call: TRBJ2-5
cdr3_nt: TGCGCCAGCAGCTCCTCGCGGCAGGGCCAAGAGACCCAGTACTTC
cdr3_aa: CASSSSRQGQETQYF

v_call: TRBV5-5
d_call: NA
clone_size: NA
j_call: TRBJ1-1
cdr3_nt: TGTGCCAGCAGCTTGGACAGGTGGAACACTGAAGCTTTCTTT
cdr3_aa: CASSLDRWNTEAFF

v_call: TRBV29-1
d_call: NA
clone_size: NA
j_call: TRBJ2-1
cdr3_nt: TGCAGCGTTTTGTCTAACAATGAGCAGTTCTTC
cdr3_aa: CSVLSNNEQFF

v_call: TRBV10-3
d_call: TRBD1
clone_size: once
j_call: TRBJ1-6
cdr3_nt: TGTGCCATCAGACCCGGGACAGGGGTCTCACCCCTCCACTTT
cdr3_aa: CAIRPGTGVSPLHF

v_call: TRBV9
d_call: NA
clone_size: NA
j_call: TRBJ2-7
cdr3_nt: TGTGCCAGCAGCGCGACTAGTGGATCCTACGAGCAGTACTTC
cdr3_aa: CASSATSGSYEQYF

v_call: TRBV28
d_call: TRBD2
clone_size: NA
j_call: TRBJ2-3
cdr3_nt: TGTGCCAGCAGCACACCCGCCGGGGGAGGGGCAGATACGCAGTATTTT
cdr3_aa: CASSTPAGGGADTQYF

v_call: TRBV7-9
d_call: TRBD1
clone_size: NA
j_call: TRBJ2-6
cdr3_nt: TGTGCCAGCAGGACAGGGGGACTCTCTGGGGCCAACGTCCTGACTTTC
cdr3_aa: CASRTGGLSGANVLTF

v_call: TRBV18
d_call: NA
clone_size: NA
j_call: TRBJ1-1
cdr3_nt: TGTGCCAGCTCTGAGCAGGGCCCGAACACTGAAGCTTTCTTT
cdr3_aa: CASSEQGPNTEAFF

v_call: TRBV2
d_call: TRBD1
clone_size: NA
j_call: TRBJ1-1
cdr3_nt: TGTGCCAGCAGGGAGGGACAGGGGGCGCATAATGAAGCTTTCTTT
cdr3_aa: CASREGQGAHNEAFF

v_call: TRBV19
d_call: NA
clone_size: NA
j_call: TRBJ2-2
cdr3_nt: TGTGCCAGTAGTATAGTTTCGGGGGTGGCCGGGGAGCTGTTTTTT
cdr3_aa: CASSIVSGVAGELFF

v_call: TRBV4-2
d_call: TRBD1
clone_size: once
j_call: TRBJ1-5
cdr3_nt: TGTGCCAGCAGCGTGAGGACAGGGCACCAGCCCCAGCATTTT
cdr3_aa: CASSVRTGHQPQHF

v_call: TRBV29-1
d_call: NA
clone_size: NA
j_call: TRBJ2-5
cdr3_nt: TGCAGCGTTTTCGGGACATTAATGGGAGAGACCCAGTACTTC
cdr3_aa: CSVFGTLMGETQYF

v_call: TRBV28
d_call: TRBD1
clone_size: NA
j_call: TRBJ1-2
cdr3_nt: TGTGCCAGCACCCTAACCCCGGGACAGGGATTTCGGGGCTACACCTTC
cdr3_aa: CASTLTPGQGFRGYTF

v_call: TRBV3-1/TRBV3-2
d_call: TRBD2
clone_size: NA
j_call: TRBJ2-7
cdr3_nt: TGTGCCAGCAGCCCGTCCTCGGCGGGGGGTCTCGGCGAGCAGTACTTC
cdr3_aa: CASSPSSAGGLGEQYF

v_call: TRBV27
d_call: NA
clone_size: NA
j_call: TRBJ1-3
cdr3_nt: TGTGCCAGCAGTTTACCATGCAGGGAGGCCTACACCATATATTTT
cdr3_aa: CASSLPCREAYTIYF

v_call: TRBV5-1
d_call: TRBD1
clone_size: NA
j_call: TRBJ1-1
cdr3_nt: TGCGCCAGCGGGGGACAGGGAGTGGGCACTGAAGCTTTCTTT
cdr3_aa: CASGGQGVGTEAFF

v_call: TRBV28
d_call: NA
clone_size: NA
j_call: TRBJ1-2
cdr3_nt: TGTGCCAGCAGTTTAGGGGGGAGGAACTATGGCTACACCTTC
cdr3_aa: CASSLGGRNYGYTF

v_call: TRBV7-8
d_call: TRBD2
clone_size: NA
j_call: TRBJ2-1
cdr3_nt: TGTGCCAGCAGCTTAGCGGGGGGGGGAGCGAGCTCCTACAATGAGCAGTTCTTC
cdr3_aa: CASSLAGGGASSYNEQFF

v_call: TRBV5-5
d_call: NA
clone_size: NA
j_call: TRBJ1-4
cdr3_nt: TGTGCCAGCAGCTCACCAGCAGGGGCGGTGGAAAAACTGTTTTTT
cdr3_aa: CASSSPAGAVEKLFF